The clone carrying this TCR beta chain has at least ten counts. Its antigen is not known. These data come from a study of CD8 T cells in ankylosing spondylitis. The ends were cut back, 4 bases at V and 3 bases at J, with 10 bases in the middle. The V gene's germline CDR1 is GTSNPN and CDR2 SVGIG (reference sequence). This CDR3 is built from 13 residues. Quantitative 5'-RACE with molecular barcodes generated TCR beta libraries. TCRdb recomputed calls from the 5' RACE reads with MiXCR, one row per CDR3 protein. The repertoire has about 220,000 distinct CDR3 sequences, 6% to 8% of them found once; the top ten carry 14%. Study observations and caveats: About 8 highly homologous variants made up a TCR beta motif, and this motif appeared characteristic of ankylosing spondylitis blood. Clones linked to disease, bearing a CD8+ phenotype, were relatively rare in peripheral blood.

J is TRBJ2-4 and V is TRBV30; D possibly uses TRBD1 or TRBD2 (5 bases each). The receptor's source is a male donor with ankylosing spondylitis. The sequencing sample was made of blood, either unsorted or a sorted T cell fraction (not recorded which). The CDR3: CAWKPGRKNIQYF. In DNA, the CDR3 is TGTGCCTGGAAACCGGGACGCAAAAACATTCAGTACTTC.